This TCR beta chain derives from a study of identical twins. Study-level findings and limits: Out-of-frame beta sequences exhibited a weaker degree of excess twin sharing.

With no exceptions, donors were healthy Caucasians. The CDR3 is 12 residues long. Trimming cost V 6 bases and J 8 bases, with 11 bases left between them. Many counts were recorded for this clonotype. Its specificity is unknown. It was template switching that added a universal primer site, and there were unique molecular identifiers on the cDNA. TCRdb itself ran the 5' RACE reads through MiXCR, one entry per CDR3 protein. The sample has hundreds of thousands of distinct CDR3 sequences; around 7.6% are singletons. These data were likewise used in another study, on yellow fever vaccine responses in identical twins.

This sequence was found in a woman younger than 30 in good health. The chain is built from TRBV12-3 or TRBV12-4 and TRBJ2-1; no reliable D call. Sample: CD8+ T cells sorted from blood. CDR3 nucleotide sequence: TGTGCCAGCAGCACGAATCGGTATGAGCAGTTCTTC. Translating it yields CASSTNRYEQFF.